This T cell receptor (beta chain) appears in the sequencing data of a study of T-cell memory formation after mild COVID-19. The overall study: TCR clusters were mostly confined to one donor each. Findings and limits, study-wide: Researchers found some responding clones in pre-infection memory, a sign that cross-reactive memory joined. Later expanders leaned CD4+, whereas day 15 to 85 contracting clones were balanced CD4/CD8.

Worth noting for this clonotype: Its antigen is still unknown.

Employing constant-segment primers, 5'RACE generated TCR alpha and TCR beta cDNA libraries bearing sample barcodes and UMIs. Each CDR3 protein gets one entry after TCRdb re-called the 5' RACE reads with MiXCR. The sample lists hundreds of thousands of distinct CDR3 sequences, approximately 19% occurring once. Between the trimmed V and J ends, which lost 0 bases and 5 bases, there was a span of 25 bases. CDR1 is SGHRS, CDR2 YFSETQ, per germline. The CDR3 runs to 19 residues. This receptor was taken from an adult woman who had mild COVID-19 (a few samples of this study predate the infection). Cell type and time point are not known. V gene TRBV5-1 combines with J gene TRBJ2-3; D possibly uses TRBD1 or TRBD2 (5 bases each). The specimen was PBMCs or a T cell subset sorted from them (not recorded which). The DNA of the CDR3 is TGCGCCAGCAGCTTGGCCTCCCGGAGTGGTTGGGGGAACGAAGATACGCAGTATTTT. Translated, it gives CASSLASRSGWGNEDTQYF.